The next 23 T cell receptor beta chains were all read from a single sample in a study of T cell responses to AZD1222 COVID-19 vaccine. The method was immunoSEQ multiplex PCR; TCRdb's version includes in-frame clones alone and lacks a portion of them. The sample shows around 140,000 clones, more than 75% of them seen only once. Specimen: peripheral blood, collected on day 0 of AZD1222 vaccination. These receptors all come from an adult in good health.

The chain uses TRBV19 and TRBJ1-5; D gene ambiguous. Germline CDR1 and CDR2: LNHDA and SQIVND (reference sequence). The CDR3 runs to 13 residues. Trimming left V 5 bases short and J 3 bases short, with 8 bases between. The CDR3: CASSQQINQPQHF. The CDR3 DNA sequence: TGTGCCAGTAGTCAACAGATCAATCAGCCCCAGCATTTT.

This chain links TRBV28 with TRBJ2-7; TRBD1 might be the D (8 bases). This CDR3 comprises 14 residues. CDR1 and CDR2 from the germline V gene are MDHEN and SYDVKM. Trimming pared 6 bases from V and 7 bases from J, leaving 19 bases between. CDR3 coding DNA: TGTGCCAGCAGCGCCACAGGGGGGGGCTGGGAGCAGTACTTC. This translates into CASSATGGGWEQYF.

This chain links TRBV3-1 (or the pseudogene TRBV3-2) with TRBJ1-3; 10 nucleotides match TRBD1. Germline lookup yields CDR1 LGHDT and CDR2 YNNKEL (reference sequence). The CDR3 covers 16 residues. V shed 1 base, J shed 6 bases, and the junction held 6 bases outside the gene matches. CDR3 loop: CASSQALGQGINTIYF. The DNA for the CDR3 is TGTGCCAGCAGCCAAGCGTTGGGACAGGGGATAAACACCATATATTTT.

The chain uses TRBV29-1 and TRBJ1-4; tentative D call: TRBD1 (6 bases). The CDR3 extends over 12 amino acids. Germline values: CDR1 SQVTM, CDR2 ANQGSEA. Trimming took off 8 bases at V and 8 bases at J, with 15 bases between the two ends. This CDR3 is CSFRGTLEKLFF. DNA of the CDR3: TGCAGCTTCCGAGGGACACTCGAAAAACTGTTTTTT. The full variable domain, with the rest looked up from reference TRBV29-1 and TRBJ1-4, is SAVISQKPSRDICQRGTSLTIQCQVDSQVTMMFWYRQQPGQSLTLIATANQGSEATYESGFVIDKFPISRPNLTFSTLTVSNMSPEDSSIYLCSFRGTLEKLFFGSGTQLSVL.

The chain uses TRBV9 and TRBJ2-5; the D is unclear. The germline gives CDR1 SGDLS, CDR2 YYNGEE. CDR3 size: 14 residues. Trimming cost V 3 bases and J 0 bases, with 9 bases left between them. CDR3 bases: TGTGCCAGCAGCGCCAGACAAAACCAAGAGACCCAGTACTTC. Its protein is CASSARQNQETQYF.

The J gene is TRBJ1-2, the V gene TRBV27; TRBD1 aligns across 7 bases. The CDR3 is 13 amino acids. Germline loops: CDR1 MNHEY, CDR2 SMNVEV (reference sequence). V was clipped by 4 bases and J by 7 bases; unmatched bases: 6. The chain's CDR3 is CASSSRQGGGYTF. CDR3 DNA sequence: TGTGCCAGCAGTTCCAGACAGGGCGGTGGCTACACCTTC.

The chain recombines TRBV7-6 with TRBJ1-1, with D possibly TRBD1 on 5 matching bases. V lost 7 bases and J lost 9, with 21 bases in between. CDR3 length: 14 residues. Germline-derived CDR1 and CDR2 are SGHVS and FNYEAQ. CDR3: CASTPRAGDPQAFF. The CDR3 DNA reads TGTGCCAGCACCCCGCGTGCGGGGGATCCACAAGCTTTCTTT.

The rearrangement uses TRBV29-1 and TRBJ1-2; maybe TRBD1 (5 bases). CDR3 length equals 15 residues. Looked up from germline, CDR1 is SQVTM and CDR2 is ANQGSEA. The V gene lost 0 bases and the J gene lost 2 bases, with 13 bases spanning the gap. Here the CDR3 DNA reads TGCAGCGTTGAAGATCGGACACCTAAGAACTATGGCTACACCTTC. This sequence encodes CSVEDRTPKNYGYTF.

CDR3 sequence reads: CASLGGRTGYTF. The CDR3 DNA reads TGTGCCAGCCTGGGGGGAAGGACTGGCTACACCTTC. The chain recombines TRBV28 with TRBJ1-2, with D perhaps TRBD1 (5 bases). V was shortened by 8 bases and J by 7 bases, with 14 bases between the two germline ends. The germline gives CDR1 MDHEN, CDR2 SYDVKM. The CDR3 sequence is 12 residues long.

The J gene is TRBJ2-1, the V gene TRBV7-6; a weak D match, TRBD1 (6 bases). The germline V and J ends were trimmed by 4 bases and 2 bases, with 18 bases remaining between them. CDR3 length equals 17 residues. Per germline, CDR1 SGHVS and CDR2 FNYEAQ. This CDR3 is CASSYLTGTSPYNEQFF. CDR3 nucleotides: TGTGCCAGCAGCTATCTAACCGGGACATCGCCCTACAATGAGCAGTTCTTC.

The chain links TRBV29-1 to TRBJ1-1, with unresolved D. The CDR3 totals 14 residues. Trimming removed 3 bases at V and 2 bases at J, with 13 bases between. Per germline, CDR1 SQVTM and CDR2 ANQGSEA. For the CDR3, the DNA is TGCAGCGTTGAGAGAAAGGGAGAAAACACTGAAGCTTTCTTT. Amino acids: CSVERKGENTEAFF.

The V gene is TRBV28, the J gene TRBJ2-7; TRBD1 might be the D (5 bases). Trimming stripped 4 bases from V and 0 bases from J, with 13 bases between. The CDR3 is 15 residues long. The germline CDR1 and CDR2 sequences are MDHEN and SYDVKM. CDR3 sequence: CASSSRNRPSYEQYF. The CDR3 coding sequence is TGTGCCAGCAGTTCCAGGAACAGGCCCTCCTACGAGCAGTACTTC.

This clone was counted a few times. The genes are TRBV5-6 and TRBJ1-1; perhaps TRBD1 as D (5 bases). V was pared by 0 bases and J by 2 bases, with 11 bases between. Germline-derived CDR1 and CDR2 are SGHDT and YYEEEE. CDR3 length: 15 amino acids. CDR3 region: CASSLVGQINTEAFF. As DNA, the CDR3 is TGTGCCAGCAGCTTGGTGGGGCAGATTAACACTGAAGCTTTCTTT.

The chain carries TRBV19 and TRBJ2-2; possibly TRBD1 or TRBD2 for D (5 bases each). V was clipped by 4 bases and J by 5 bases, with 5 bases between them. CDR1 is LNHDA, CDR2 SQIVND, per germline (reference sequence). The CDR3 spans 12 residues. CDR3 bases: TGTGCCAGTAGTAGGGGGACCGGGGAGCTGTTTTTT. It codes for CASSRGTGELFF.

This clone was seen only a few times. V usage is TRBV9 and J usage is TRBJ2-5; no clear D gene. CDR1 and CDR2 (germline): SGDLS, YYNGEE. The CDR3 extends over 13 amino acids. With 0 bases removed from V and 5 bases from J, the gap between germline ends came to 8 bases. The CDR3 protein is CASSVEGWETQYF. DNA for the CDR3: TGTGCCAGCAGCGTAGAAGGGTGGGAGACCCAGTACTTC.

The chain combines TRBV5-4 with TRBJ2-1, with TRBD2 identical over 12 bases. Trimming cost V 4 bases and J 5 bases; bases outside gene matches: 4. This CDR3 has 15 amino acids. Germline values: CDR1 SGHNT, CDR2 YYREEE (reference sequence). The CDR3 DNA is TGTGCCAGCAGCCCCCCTAGCGGGGGGGACAATGAGCAGTTCTTC. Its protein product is CASSPPSGGDNEQFF.

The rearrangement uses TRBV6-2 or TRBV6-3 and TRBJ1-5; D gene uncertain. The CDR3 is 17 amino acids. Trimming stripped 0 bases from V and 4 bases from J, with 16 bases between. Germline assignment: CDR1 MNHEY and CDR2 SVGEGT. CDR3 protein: CASSYSAREKGNQPQHF. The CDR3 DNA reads TGTGCCAGCAGTTACTCGGCGCGGGAAAAAGGGAATCAGCCCCAGCATTTT.

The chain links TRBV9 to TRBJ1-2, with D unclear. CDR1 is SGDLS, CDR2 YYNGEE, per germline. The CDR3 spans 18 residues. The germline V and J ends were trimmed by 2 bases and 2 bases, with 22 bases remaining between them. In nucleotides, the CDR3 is TGTGCCAGCAGCGTTACCCCCGCGGCGGTCGGGCGAAACTATGGCTACACCTTC. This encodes CASSVTPAAVGRNYGYTF. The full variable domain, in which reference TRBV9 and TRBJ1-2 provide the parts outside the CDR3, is DSGVTQTPKHLITATGQRVTLRCSPRSGDLSVYWYQQSLDQGLQFLIQYYNGEERAKGNILERFSAQQFPDLHSELNLSSLELGDSALYFCASSVTPAAVGRNYGYTFGSGTRLTVV.

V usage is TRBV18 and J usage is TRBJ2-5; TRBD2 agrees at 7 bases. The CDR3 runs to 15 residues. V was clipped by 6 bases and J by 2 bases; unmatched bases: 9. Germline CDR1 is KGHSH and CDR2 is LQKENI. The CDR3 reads CASSPLGGGQETQYF. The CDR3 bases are TGTGCCAGCTCCCCTCTTGGGGGGGGGCAAGAGACCCAGTACTTC.

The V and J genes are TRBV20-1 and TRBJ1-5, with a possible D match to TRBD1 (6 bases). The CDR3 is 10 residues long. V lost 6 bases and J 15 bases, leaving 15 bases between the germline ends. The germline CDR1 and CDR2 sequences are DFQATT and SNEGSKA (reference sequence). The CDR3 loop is CSAGSTGLHF. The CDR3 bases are TGCAGTGCGGGAAGTACAGGGCTGCATTTT.

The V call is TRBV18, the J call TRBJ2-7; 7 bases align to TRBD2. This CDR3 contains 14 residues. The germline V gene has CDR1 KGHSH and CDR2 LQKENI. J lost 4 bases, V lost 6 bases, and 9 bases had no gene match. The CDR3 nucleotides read TGTGCCAGCTCGCCGGGACTACCTTTTTACGAGCAGTACTTC. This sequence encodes CASSPGLPFYEQYF.

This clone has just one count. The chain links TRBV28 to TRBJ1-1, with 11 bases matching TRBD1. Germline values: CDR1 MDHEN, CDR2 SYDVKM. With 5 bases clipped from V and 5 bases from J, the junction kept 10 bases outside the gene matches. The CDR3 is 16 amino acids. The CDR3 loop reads CASSGPGQGVWTEAFF. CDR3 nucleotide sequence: TGTGCCAGCAGTGGACCGGGACAGGGGGTTTGGACTGAAGCTTTCTTT. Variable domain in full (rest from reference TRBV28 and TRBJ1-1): DVKVTQSSRYLVKRTGEKVFLECVQDMDHENMFWYRQDPGLGLRLIYFSYDVKMKEKGDIPEGYSVSREKKERFSLILESASTNQTSMYLCASSGPGQGVWTEAFFGQGTRLTVV.

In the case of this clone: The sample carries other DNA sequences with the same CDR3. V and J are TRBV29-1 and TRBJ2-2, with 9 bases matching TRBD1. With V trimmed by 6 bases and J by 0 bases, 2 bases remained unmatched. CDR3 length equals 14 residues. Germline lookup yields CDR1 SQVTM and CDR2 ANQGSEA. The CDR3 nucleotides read TGCAGCGTCACAGGGGGCCCGAACACCGGGGAGCTGTTTTTT. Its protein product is CSVTGGPNTGELFF.